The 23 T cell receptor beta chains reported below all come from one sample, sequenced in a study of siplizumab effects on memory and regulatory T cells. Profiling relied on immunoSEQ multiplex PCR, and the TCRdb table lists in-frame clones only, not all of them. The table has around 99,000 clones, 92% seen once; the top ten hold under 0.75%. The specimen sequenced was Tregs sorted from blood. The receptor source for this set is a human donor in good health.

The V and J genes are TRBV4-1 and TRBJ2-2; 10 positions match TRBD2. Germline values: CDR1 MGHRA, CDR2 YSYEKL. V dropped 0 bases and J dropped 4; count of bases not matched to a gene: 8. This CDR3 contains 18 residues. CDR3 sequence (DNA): TGCGCCAGCAGCCAAGATACTAGCGGGACAATATTCACCGGGGAGCTGTTTTTT. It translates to CASSQDTSGTIFTGELFF.

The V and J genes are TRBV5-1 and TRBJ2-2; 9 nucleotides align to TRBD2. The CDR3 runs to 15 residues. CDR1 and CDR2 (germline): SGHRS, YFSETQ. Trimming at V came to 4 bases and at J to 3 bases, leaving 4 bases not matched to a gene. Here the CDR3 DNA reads TGCGCCAGCAGCCCGGGACTAGCAGACACCGGGGAGCTGTTTTTT. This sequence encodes CASSPGLADTGELFF. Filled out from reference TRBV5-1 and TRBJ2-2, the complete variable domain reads KAGVTQTPRYLIKTRGQQVTLSCSPISGHRSVSWYQQTPGQGLQFLFEYFSETQRNKGNFPGRFSGRQFSNSRSEMNVSTLELGDSALYLCASSPGLADTGELFFGEGSRLTVL.

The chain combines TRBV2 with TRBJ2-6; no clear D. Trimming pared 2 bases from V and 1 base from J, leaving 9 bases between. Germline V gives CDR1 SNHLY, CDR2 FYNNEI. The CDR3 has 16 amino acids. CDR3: CASSESPQSGANVLTF. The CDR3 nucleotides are TGTGCCAGCAGTGAATCCCCCCAGTCTGGGGCCAACGTCCTGACTTTC.

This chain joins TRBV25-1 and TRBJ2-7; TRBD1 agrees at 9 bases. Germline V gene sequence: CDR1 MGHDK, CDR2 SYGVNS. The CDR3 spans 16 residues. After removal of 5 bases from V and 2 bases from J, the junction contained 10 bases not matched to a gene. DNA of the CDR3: TGTGCCAGCAGTCCCCTGGGACAGGGTGAAACCTACGAGCAGTACTTC. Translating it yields CASSPLGQGETYEQYF.

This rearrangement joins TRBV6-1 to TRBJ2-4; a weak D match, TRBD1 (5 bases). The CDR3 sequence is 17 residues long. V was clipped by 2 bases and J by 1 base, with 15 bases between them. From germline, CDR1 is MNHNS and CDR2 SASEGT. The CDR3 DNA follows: TGTGCCAGCAGTGAACTCAGGGATGGCCAGGCCAAAAACATTCAGTACTTC. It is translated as CASSELRDGQAKNIQYF.

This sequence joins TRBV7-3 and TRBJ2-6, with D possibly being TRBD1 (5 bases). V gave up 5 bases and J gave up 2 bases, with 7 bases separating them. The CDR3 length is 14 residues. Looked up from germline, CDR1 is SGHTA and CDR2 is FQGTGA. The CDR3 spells CASSQGPGANVLTF. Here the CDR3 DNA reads TGTGCCAGCAGCCAGGGCCCTGGGGCCAACGTCCTGACTTTC.

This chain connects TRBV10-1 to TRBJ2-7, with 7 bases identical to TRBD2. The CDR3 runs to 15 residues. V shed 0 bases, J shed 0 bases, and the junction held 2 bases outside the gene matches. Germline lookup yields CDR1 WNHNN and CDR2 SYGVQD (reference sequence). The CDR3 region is CASSESGTNSYEQYF. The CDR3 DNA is TGCGCCAGCAGTGAGTCCGGGACTAACTCCTACGAGCAGTACTTC.

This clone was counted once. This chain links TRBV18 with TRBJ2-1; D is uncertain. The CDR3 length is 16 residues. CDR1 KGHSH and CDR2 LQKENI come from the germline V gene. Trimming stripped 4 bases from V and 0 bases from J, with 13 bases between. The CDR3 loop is CASSHFAASSYNEQFF. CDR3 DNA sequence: TGTGCCAGCTCACATTTTGCGGCTAGCTCCTACAATGAGCAGTTCTTC.

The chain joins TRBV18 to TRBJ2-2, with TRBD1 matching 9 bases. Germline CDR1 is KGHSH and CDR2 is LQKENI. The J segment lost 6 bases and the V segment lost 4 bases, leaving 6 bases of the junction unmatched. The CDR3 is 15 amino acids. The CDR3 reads CASSRPGTGPGELFF. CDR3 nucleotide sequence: TGTGCCAGCTCACGTCCCGGGACAGGGCCCGGGGAGCTGTTTTTT.

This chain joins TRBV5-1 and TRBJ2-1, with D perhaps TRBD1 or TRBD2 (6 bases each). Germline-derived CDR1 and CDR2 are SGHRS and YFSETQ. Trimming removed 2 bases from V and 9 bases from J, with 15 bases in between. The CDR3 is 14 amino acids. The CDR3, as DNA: TGCGCCAGCAGCTTAGGGGGGAGTCTGGCTGAGCAGTTCTTC. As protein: CASSLGGSLAEQFF.

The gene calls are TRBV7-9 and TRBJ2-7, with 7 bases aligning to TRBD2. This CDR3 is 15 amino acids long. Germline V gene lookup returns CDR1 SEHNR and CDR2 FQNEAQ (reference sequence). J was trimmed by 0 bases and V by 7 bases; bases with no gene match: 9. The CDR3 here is CASTSSGEFSYEQYF. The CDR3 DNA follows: TGTGCCAGCACCTCCAGCGGGGAATTCTCCTACGAGCAGTACTTC.

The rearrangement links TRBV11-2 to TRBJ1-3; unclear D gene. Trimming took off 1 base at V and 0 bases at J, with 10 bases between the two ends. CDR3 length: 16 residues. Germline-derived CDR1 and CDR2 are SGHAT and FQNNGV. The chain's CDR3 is CASSLVSLPSGNTIYF. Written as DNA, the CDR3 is TGTGCCAGCAGCTTAGTTAGCTTGCCCTCTGGAAACACCATATATTTT.

CDR3 sequence: CASSLAWETQYF. The CDR3 region has the DNA TGTGCCAGCAGCTTAGCGTGGGAGACCCAGTACTTC. V is TRBV7-2 and J is TRBJ2-5; no definite D call. There are 12 residues in the CDR3. Trimming shortened V by 0 bases and J by 5 bases, and 4 bases separated the two germline ends. CDR1 is SGHTA, CDR2 FQGNSA, per germline. Based on the CDR3 plus reference TRBV7-2 and TRBJ2-5, the full variable domain is GAGVSQSPSNKVTEKGKDVELRCDPISGHTALYWYRQSLGQGLEFLIYFQGNSAPDKSGLPSDRFSAERTGGSVSTLTIQRTQQEDSAVYLCASSLAWETQYFGPGTRLLVL.

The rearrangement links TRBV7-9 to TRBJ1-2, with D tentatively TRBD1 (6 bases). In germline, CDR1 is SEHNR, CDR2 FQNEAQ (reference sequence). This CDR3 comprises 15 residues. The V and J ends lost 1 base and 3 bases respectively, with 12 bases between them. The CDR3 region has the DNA TGTGCCAGCAGCTTAGTTACAGGGTTTTACTATGGCTACACCTTC. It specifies CASSLVTGFYYGYTF.

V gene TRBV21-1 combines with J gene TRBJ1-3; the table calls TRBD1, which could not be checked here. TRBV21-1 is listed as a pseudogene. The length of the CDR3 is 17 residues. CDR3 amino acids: CASSKVPRDTSGNTIYF. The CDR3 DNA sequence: TGTGCCAGCAGCAAAGTACCCCGGGACACCTCTGGAAACACCATATATTTT.

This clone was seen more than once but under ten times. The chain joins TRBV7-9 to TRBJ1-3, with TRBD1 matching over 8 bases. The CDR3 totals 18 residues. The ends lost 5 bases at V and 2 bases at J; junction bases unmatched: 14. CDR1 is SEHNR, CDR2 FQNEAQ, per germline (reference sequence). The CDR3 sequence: CASSIVAGGRGTGNTIYF. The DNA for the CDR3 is TGTGCCAGCAGCATCGTGGCAGGGGGCAGAGGGACTGGAAACACCATATATTTT.

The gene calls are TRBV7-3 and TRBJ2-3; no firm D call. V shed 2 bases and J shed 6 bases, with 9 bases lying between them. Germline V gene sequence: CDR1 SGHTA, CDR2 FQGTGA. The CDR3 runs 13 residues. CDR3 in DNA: TGTGCCAGCAGCTTAGGGGTAGGCGATACGCAGTATTTT. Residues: CASSLGVGDTQYF. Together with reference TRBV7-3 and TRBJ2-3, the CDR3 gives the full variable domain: GAGVSQTPSNKVTEKGKYVELRCDPISGHTALYWYRQSLGQGPEFLIYFQGTGAADDSGLPNDRFFAVRPEGSVSTLKIQRTERGDSAVYLCASSLGVGDTQYFGPGTRLTVL.

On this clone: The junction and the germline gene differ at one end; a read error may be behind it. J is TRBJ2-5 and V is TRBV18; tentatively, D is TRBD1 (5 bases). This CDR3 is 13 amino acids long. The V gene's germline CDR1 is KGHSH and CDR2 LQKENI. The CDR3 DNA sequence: TGTGCCAGCTCACCCTTCCGCGACAGTGGGAAAGACTTC. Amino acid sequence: CASSPFRDSGKDF.

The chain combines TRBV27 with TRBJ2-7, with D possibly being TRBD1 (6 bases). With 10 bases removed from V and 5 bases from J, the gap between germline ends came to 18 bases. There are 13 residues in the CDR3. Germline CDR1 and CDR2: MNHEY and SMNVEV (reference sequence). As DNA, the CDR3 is TGTGCCATCCCGGGACAATGTACCCACGAGCAGTACTTC. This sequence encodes CAIPGQCTHEQYF.

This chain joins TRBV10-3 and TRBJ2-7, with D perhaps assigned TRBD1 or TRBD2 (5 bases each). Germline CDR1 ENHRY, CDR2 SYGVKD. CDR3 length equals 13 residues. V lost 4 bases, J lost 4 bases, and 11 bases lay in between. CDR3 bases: TGTGCCATCAGTGGGGTTGGGGGATACGAGCAGTACTTC. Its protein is CAISGVGGYEQYF.

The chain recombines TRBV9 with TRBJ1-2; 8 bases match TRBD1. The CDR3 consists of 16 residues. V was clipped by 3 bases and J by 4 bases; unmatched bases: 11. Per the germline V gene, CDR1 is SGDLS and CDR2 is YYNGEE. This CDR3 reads CASSAEGPGGAYGYTF. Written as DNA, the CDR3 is TGTGCCAGCAGCGCCGAGGGGCCAGGGGGCGCCTATGGCTACACCTTC. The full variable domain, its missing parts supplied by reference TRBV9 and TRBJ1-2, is DSGVTQTPKHLITATGQRVTLRCSPRSGDLSVYWYQQSLDQGLQFLIQYYNGEERAKGNILERFSAQQFPDLHSELNLSSLELGDSALYFCASSAEGPGGAYGYTFGSGTRLTVV.

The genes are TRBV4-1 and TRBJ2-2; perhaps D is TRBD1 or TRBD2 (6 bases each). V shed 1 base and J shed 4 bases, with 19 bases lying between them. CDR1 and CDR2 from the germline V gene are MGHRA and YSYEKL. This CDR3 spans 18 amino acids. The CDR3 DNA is TGCGCCAGCAGCCAAGGTGGAATTGGGGGGCCCAGCACCGGGGAGCTGTTTTTT. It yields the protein CASSQGGIGGPSTGELFF.

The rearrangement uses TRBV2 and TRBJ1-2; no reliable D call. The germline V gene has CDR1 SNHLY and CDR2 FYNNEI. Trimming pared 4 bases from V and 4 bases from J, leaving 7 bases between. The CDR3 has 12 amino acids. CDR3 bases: TGTGCCAGCAGTGGGCCAGGCTATGGCTACACCTTC. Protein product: CASSGPGYGYTF.